The next 3 T cell receptor beta chains were all read from a single sample in a study of T cell responses to AZD1222 COVID-19 vaccine (dated by TCRdb to the early 2020s). The protocol used for the library was the immunoSEQ multiplex PCR assay. As stored in TCRdb, this immuneACCESS dataset retains in-frame rearrangements with V and J assigned. A fraction of the clones does not appear; measured against another copy, unresolved V genes explain less than half of the discrepancy, and the remainder lacks a known reason. The sample table lists under 150,000 clones, 92% of them with a count of one. Of the sample, around 1.1% is held by the ten largest clones. Explained via the paper, the time point label denotes: about 28 days (+/-7) after the second vaccine dose. The source material was peripheral blood, sampled 28 days after the second AZD1222 dose. The receptors stem from an adult who received the AZD1222 COVID-19 vaccine.

CDR3 nucleotides: TGTGCCACGGGGCACGGCAGAATTAACTATGGCTACACCTTC. Its translation is CATGHGRINYGYTF. The V call is TRBV7-8, the J call TRBJ1-2; tentative D call: TRBD1 (5 bases). Trimming cost V 10 bases and J 1 base, with 16 bases left between them. Germline lookup yields CDR1 SGHVS and CDR2 FQNEAQ. CDR3 length: 14 residues.

The CDR3 region is CASSQVAGSYEQYF. CDR3 sequence (DNA): TGTGCCAGCAGCCAAGTGGCGGGGTCCTACGAGCAGTACTTC. The V and J genes are TRBV3-1 (or the pseudogene TRBV3-2) and TRBJ2-7, with D perhaps TRBD2 (6 bases). The germline V gene has CDR1 LGHDT and CDR2 YNNKEL (reference sequence). Trimming pared 1 base from V and 1 base from J, leaving 8 bases between. The CDR3 length is 14 residues.

The J gene is TRBJ2-7, the V gene TRBV19; 9 nucleotides match TRBD1. J gave up 7 bases and V 4 bases, and 5 bases lay outside the gene matches. Germline CDR1 is LNHDA and CDR2 is SQIVND (reference sequence). The CDR3 runs to 13 residues. This CDR3 is CASSTQGAGEQYF. The CDR3 bases are TGTGCCAGTAGTACACAGGGGGCAGGGGAGCAGTACTTC. Full variable domain (remainder filled in from reference TRBV19 and TRBJ2-7): DGGITQSPKYLFRKEGQNVTLSCEQNLNHDAMYWYRQDPGQGLRLIYYSQIVNDFQKGDIAEGYSVSREKKESFPLTVTSAQKNPTAFYLCASSTQGAGEQYFGPGTRLTVT.